A selection of T cell receptor beta chains follows, all from one sample in a study of vaccination and CD4 T cells after COVID-19. TCRdb redid the calling of the PCR reads with MiXCR, one entry per CDR3 protein. The data contain 5,800 or so distinct CDR3 sequences, approximately 33% of them seen just once; the ten biggest clones take up approximately 40%. Their target antigens are unknown. Sequences were obtained from CD4+ T cells from blood, cultured in vitro. The receptors originated from a human donor in good health. Both conserved end residues are part of each CDR3. D genes are given only for firm matches.

D	V	J	CDR3
NA	TRBV6-2/TRBV6-3	TRBJ2-5	CASSYSAGTETQYF
NA	TRBV7-3	TRBJ2-5	CASSQGHQETQYF
NA	TRBV7-3	TRBJ2-1	CASSLGGRGYNEQFF
NA	TRBV20-1	TRBJ1-1	CSASPNGREAFF
NA	TRBV15	TRBJ2-7	CATSTIDRNEQYF
NA	TRBV5-1	TRBJ2-5	CASSIAGAGQETQYF
TRBD1	TRBV19	TRBJ2-5	CASSRTGGARETQYF
TRBD2	TRBV11-3	TRBJ2-3	CASSLYSGRRDTQYF
NA	TRBV25-1	TRBJ2-3	CASSELAFGAAAPTDTQYF
NA	TRBV6-5	TRBJ2-2	CASSSVGVAGELFF
TRBD2	TRBV20-1	TRBJ2-5	CSARSLAGRSETQYF
NA	TRBV28	TRBJ1-6	CASSLPSPYTGTRDLGALHF
NA	TRBV7-8	TRBJ2-7	CASSLATVSYEQYF
NA	TRBV21-1	TRBJ2-1	CASSKNPGAPSYNEQFF
TRBD1	TRBV11-1	TRBJ1-2	CASSLADRDGYTF
NA	TRBV2	TRBJ1-2	CASQAGQNYGYTF
NA	TRBV28	TRBJ2-7	CASSSGTQHYEQYF
TRBD1	TRBV27	TRBJ1-2	CASSFYPRDRVLDYGYTF
NA	TRBV10-1	TRBJ2-1	CASSEMGADSYNEQFF
NA	TRBV20-1	TRBJ2-5	CSAVPPYQETQYF
NA	TRBV7-2	TRBJ2-3	CASRRGGTDTQYF
TRBD2	TRBV20-1	TRBJ2-5	CSARSGTSGRQETQYF
TRBD2	TRBV20-1	TRBJ2-3	CSARREGRGQYF
NA	TRBV9	TRBJ2-7	CASSAIAGSYEQYF
NA	TRBV2	TRBJ2-7	CASSEMVTGQLTYEQYF
TRBD2	TRBV28	TRBJ2-1	CASSARGPPAPTTSGYNEQFF
NA	TRBV6-2/TRBV6-3	TRBJ2-1	CASSYARDEQFF
TRBD1	TRBV7-2	TRBJ2-3	CASSLAGGTGSTDTQYF
NA	TRBV10-3	TRBJ1-1	CAISVDSILAFF
TRBD2	TRBV27	TRBJ2-2	CASSRASGGFANTGELFF
NA	TRBV6-2/TRBV6-3	TRBJ2-5	CASSYPTATAVAQYF
NA	TRBV28	TRBJ1-5	CASSSGDGGERQPQHF
NA	TRBV7-8	TRBJ2-7	CASSLGRRVSYEQYF
NA	TRBV24-1	TRBJ2-3	CATSDPTSQGGTDTQYF
NA	TRBV6-1	TRBJ1-2	CASSRDDNYGYTF
NA	TRBV10-3	TRBJ2-3	CAISGPQGYTDTQYF
TRBD1	TRBV7-7	TRBJ1-3	CASSPTGVGNTIYF
TRBD1	TRBV20-1	TRBJ1-2	CSARGQGSRIYGYTF
TRBD1	TRBV6-4	TRBJ2-1	CASSDGTGGNEQFF
TRBD1	TRBV7-2	TRBJ1-2	CASSLVGTGDGYTF